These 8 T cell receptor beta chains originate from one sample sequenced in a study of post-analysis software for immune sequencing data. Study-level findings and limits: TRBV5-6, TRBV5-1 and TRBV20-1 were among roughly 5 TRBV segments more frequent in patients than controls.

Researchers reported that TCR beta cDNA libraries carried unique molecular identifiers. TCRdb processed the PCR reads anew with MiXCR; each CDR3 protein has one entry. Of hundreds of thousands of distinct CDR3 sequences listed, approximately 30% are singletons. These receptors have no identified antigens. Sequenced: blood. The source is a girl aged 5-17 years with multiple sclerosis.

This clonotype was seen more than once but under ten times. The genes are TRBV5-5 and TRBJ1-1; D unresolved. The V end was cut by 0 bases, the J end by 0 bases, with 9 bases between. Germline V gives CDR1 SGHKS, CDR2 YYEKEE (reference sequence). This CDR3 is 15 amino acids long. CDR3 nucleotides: TGTGCCAGCAGCTTGGATGGACTCATGAACACTGAAGCTTTCTTT. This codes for CASSLDGLMNTEAFF.

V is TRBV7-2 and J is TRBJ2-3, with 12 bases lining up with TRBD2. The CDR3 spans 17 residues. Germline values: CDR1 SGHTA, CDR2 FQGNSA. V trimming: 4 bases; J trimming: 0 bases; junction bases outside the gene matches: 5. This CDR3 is CASSSAGTSGSTDTQYF. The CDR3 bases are TGTGCCAGCAGCTCCGCAGGGACTAGCGGGAGCACAGATACGCAGTATTTT.

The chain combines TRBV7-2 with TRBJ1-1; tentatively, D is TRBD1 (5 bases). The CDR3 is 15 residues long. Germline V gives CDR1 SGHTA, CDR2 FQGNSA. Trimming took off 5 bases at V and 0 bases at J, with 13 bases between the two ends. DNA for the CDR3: TGTGCCAGCAGCCCCCCGGGACGTCTGAACACTGAAGCTTTCTTT. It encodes CASSPPGRLNTEAFF.

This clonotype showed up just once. The CDR3 sequence: CASGLAGVGEQFF. In DNA, the CDR3 is TGTGCCTCAGGGCTAGCGGGAGTGGGGGAGCAGTTCTTC. V usage is TRBV2 and J usage is TRBJ2-1, with 10 bases aligning to TRBD2. With V trimmed by 11 bases and J by 10 bases, 11 bases remained unmatched. Germline-derived CDR1 and CDR2 are SNHLY and FYNNEI. The CDR3 is 13 amino acids.

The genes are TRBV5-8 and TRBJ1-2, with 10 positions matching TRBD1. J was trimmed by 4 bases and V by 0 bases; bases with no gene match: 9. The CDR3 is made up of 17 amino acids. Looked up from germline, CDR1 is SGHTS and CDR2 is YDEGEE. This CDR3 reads CASSLGRRTGGSYGYTF. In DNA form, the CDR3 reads TGTGCCAGCAGCTTGGGGCGTCGGACAGGGGGGAGCTATGGCTACACCTTC.

CDR3 amino acids: CASSPSPKTHNSPLHF. Here the CDR3 DNA reads TGTGCCAGCAGTCCAAGCCCCAAGACCCATAATTCACCCCTCCACTTT. V gene TRBV12-3 or TRBV12-4 combines with J gene TRBJ1-6; no firm D call. The CDR3 loop spans 16 amino acids. Trimming removed 5 bases at V and 5 bases at J, with 16 bases between.

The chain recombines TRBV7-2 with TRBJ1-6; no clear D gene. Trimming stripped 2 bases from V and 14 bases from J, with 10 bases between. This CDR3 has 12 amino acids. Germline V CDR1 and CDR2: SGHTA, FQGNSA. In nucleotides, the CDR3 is TGTGCCAGCAGCTTATTGGTGGAATCCCTCCACTTT. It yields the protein CASSLLVESLHF.

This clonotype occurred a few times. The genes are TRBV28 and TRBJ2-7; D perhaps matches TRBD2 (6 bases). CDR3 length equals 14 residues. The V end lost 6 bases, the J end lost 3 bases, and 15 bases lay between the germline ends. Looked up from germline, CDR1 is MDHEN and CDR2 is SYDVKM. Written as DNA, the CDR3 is TGTGCCAGCAGGATCGGGAGTCGGGGCTACGAGCAGTACTTC. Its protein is CASRIGSRGYEQYF.